The following is a T cell receptor (beta chain) sequence with its context. Assay: immunoSEQ multiplex PCR; the TCRdb copy retains only in-frame clones and omits some. Of 95,000 or so clones listed, approximately 96% were seen once; the top ten hold approximately 0.36%. The sample originates from a study of technical replicates of blood from several donors. V was clipped by 4 bases and J by 3 bases; unmatched bases: 4. The CDR3 runs 15 residues. Germline lookup yields CDR1 SGHRS and CDR2 YFSETQ. Sequencing was done on a sample of T cells isolated from PBMCs. This chain connects TRBV5-1 to TRBJ2-3, with 11 bases aligning to TRBD2. The receptor was isolated from a human donor in good health. The CDR3 loop is CASSIAGGMTDTQYF. DNA for the CDR3: TGCGCCAGCAGCATAGCGGGAGGGATGACAGATACGCAGTATTTT.